The clone carrying this TCR beta chain has more than one count but fewer than ten. The antigen remains undetermined. Germline-derived CDR1 and CDR2 are MNHEY and SVGEGT. The length of the CDR3 is 13 residues. This record comes from a study of blood T cells in healthy people across ages. On the study more broadly: About one barcoded beta molecule was captured per two T cells (by template switching). Findings and caveats of the study: Naive CD4+ cells and diversity were both higher in long-lived donors than in aged donors.

Using a J-beta primer mix together with a sample-barcoded 5' primer, a second PCR was run for about 7 to 12 cycles. TCRdb analysed the 5' RACE reads with MiXCR anew, one entry per CDR3 protein. The data contain roughly 1.5 million distinct CDR3 sequences, approximately 43% of them singletons. The receptor was derived from a woman between 18 and 29 years old in good health. This chain joins TRBV6-2 or TRBV6-3 and TRBJ2-4; D unclear. The J call is uncertain, as TRBJ2-7 better fits the DNA end. The sequenced material came from blood. The CDR3 region has the DNA TGTGCCAGCAGTGACGGGCCTCTCTACGAGCAGTACTTC. Amino acid sequence: CASSDGPLYEQYF.